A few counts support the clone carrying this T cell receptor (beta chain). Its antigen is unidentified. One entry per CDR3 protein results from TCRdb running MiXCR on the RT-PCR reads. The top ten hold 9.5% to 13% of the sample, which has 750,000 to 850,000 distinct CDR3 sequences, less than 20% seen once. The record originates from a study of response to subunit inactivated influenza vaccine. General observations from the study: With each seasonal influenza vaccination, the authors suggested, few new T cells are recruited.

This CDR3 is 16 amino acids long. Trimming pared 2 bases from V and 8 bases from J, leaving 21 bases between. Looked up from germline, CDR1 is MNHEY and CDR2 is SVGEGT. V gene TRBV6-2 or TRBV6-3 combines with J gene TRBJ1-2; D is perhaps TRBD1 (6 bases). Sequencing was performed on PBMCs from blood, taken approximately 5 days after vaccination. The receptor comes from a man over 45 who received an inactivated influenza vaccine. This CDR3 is CASSYRLTGLPWGYTF. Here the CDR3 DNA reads TGTGCCAGCAGTTACCGTTTGACAGGCCTCCCCTGGGGCTACACCTTC.